The T cell receptor (beta chain) described here comes from a study of T cells after yellow fever vaccination. Study-wide context: The SMART-Seq v4 Ultra Low Input method served to prepare the low-cell-number fractions.

Study observations and caveats: Clonotypes found in both CD4 and CD8 compartments made up a small share.

TCRdb passed the 5' RACE reads through MiXCR, listing each CDR3 protein once. The data show approximately 240,000 distinct CDR3 sequences, roughly 3.5% seen once. A note on this clonotype: Antigen: not known.

Germline CDR1 and CDR2: SGDLS and YYNGEE. The CDR3 totals 15 residues. V lost 4 bases and J lost 5, with 16 bases in between. The specimen comprised PBMCs, sampled 15 days after the yellow fever booster vaccination. The clonotype comes from a man between 18 and 35 years old who received the YFV17D yellow fever vaccine. The chain has TRBV9 and TRBJ1-5; D may be TRBD1 (5 bases). The CDR3 is CASSISGTPDQPQHF. The CDR3 nucleotides are TGTGCCAGCAGCATTTCCGGGACTCCCGATCAGCCCCAGCATTTT.